What follows are 27 T cell receptor beta chains derived from one specimen sequenced in a study of cytomegalovirus exposure and HLA in healthy donors. The PCR used 60 Vbeta and 13 Jbeta primers. Sequencing was performed with immunoSEQ multiplex PCR; in TCRdb, only in-frame clones are kept and a portion is missing. The sample carries some 180,000 clones, approximately 85% recorded once. The sequencing sample was made of PBMCs. The receptors here all came from a woman in her forties or fifties in good health and CMV-seronegative.

This clone was recorded once. V gene TRBV10-3 combines with J gene TRBJ2-1; 8 nucleotides match TRBD2. V lost 5 bases, J lost 6 bases, and 9 bases stayed unmatched. Per the germline V gene, CDR1 is ENHRY and CDR2 is SYGVKD. The length of the CDR3 is 15 residues. The CDR3 coding sequence is TGTGCCATCAGTCCAACTAGCGGAGCGCCCAATGAGCAGTTCTTC. It is translated as CAISPTSGAPNEQFF.

J is TRBJ2-1 and V is TRBV7-2; maybe TRBD1 (5 bases). CDR3 length equals 15 residues. Per the germline V gene, CDR1 is SGHTA and CDR2 is FQGNSA. Trimming stripped 3 bases from V and 2 bases from J, with 11 bases between. This CDR3 reads CASSFEAGPYNEQFF. The DNA of the CDR3 is TGTGCCAGCAGCTTCGAGGCAGGGCCCTACAATGAGCAGTTCTTC.

The V and J genes are TRBV7-8 and TRBJ2-7, with TRBD1 matching over 7 bases. The CDR3 extends over 18 amino acids. Germline CDR1 is SGHVS and CDR2 is FQNEAQ. The V and J ends lost 1 base and 9 bases, in that order; junction bases with no gene match: 21. The chain's CDR3 is CASSLGIPGTEFFSGQYF. In DNA, the CDR3 is TGTGCCAGCAGCTTAGGGATTCCGGGGACAGAGTTTTTCTCCGGGCAGTACTTC.

This clone was recorded once. V is TRBV5-5 and J is TRBJ2-7; a possible D gene is TRBD1 (5 bases). Trimming removed 0 bases at V and 1 base at J, with 8 bases between. The CDR3 contains 14 residues. The germline CDR1 and CDR2 sequences are SGHKS and YYEKEE (reference sequence). In DNA, the CDR3 is TGTGCCAGCAGCTTGGGGCCAGGGTCCTACGAGCAGTACTTC. Translation gives CASSLGPGSYEQYF.

The chain couples TRBV2 to TRBJ1-5, with TRBD1 identical over 8 bases. After removal of 6 bases from V and 2 bases from J, the junction contained 18 bases not matched to a gene. The germline V gene encodes CDR1 SNHLY and CDR2 FYNNEI. The CDR3 extends over 19 amino acids. CDR3 loop: CASSGGIGQGVLGNQPQHF. DNA for the CDR3: TGTGCCAGCAGCGGCGGCATCGGACAGGGCGTGTTGGGCAATCAGCCCCAGCATTTT.

V is TRBV11-1 and J is TRBJ2-5, with 9 bases lining up with TRBD1. The germline V gene has CDR1 SGHAT and CDR2 FQDESV (reference sequence). This CDR3 has 14 amino acids. V shed 5 bases, J shed 4 bases, and the junction held 5 bases outside the gene matches. CDR3 amino acids: CASSQQGAGETQYF. The CDR3 DNA reads as TGTGCCAGCAGCCAACAGGGGGCTGGAGAGACCCAGTACTTC.

The chain recombines TRBV6-1 with TRBJ1-6, with D perhaps TRBD1 (6 bases). The CDR3 totals 15 residues. Per germline, CDR1 MNHNS and CDR2 SASEGT. V was trimmed by 7 bases and J by 3 bases, leaving 13 bases between them. The CDR3 reads CASIPTGRYNSPLHF. The CDR3 DNA reads TGTGCCAGCATACCTACAGGGCGCTATAATTCACCCCTCCACTTT.

The rearrangement joins TRBV7-6 to TRBJ2-7; 7 bases are shared with TRBD1. Germline lookup yields CDR1 SGHVS and CDR2 FNYEAQ. CDR3 length: 16 amino acids. The V gene end was trimmed by 4 bases and the J gene end by 6 bases; junction bases not matched to a gene: 15. Here the CDR3 reads CASSSSLAGGFGEQYF. In DNA form, the CDR3 reads TGTGCCAGCAGCTCCTCATTAGCAGGGGGTTTTGGCGAGCAGTACTTC. Full variable domain (remainder filled in from reference TRBV7-6 and TRBJ2-7): GAGVSQSPRYKVTKRGQDVALRCDPISGHVSLYWYRQALGQGPEFLTYFNYEAQQDKSGLPNDRFSAERPEGSISTLTIQRTEQRDSAMYRCASSSSLAGGFGEQYFGPGTRLTVT.

There are a few counts of this clone. The V call is TRBV29-1, the J call TRBJ2-2, with 8 bases identical to TRBD1. The CDR3 sequence is 14 residues long. Per the germline V gene, CDR1 is SQVTM and CDR2 is ANQGSEA. Trimming removed 6 bases from V and 5 bases from J; junction bases left unmatched: 8. The CDR3 is CSVAGDRGTGELFF. The CDR3 DNA is TGCAGCGTGGCGGGCGACAGGGGTACCGGGGAGCTGTTTTTT.

With respect to this clone: At one of its ends the junction is not consistent with the germline gene, which may arise from a read error. This rearrangement joins TRBV10-2 to TRBJ2-5; 7 bases are a match to TRBD1. CDR1 is WSHSY and CDR2 is SAAADI in the germline V gene. The CDR3 covers 13 residues. CDR3 region: CASRYRDSSQADF. The CDR3 DNA sequence: TGCGCCAGCAGGTACCGGGACAGCTCTCAGGCGGACTTC.

The chain is built from TRBV7-6 and TRBJ2-7; no reliable D call. The CDR3 is 12 amino acids. The V and J ends lost 1 base and 6 bases respectively, with 7 bases between them. The germline V gene has CDR1 SGHVS and CDR2 FNYEAQ. CDR3 in amino acids: CASSLVIGEQYF. CDR3 bases: TGTGCCAGCAGCTTAGTTATCGGCGAGCAGTACTTC.

This clone was counted between two and nine times. V gene TRBV4-3 combines with J gene TRBJ1-5; D gene ambiguous. Germline V CDR1 and CDR2: LGHNA, YSLEER. Trimming removed 1 base from V and 7 bases from J, with 8 bases in between. This CDR3 is 13 amino acids long. CDR3 DNA sequence: TGCGCCAGCAGCCAAGTGTTCCGGCAGCCCCAGCATTTT. Translating it yields CASSQVFRQPQHF.

This clone has a single count. This chain connects TRBV27 to TRBJ2-7, with 9 nucleotides matching TRBD2. CDR3 length: 14 residues. Trimming at V came to 3 bases and at J to 6 bases, leaving 6 bases not matched to a gene. CDR1 is MNHEY and CDR2 is SMNVEV in the germline V gene (reference sequence). CDR3 residues: CASSFLAGSSEQYF. In nucleotides, the CDR3 is TGTGCCAGCAGTTTCCTAGCGGGGAGTAGCGAGCAGTACTTC.

The J gene is TRBJ2-2, the V gene TRBV18; 10 nucleotides match TRBD2. After removal of 3 bases from V and 1 base from J, the junction contained 2 bases not matched to a gene. This CDR3 has 16 amino acids. Germline loops: CDR1 KGHSH, CDR2 LQKENI. CDR3 DNA: TGTGCCAGCTCACCCAGACTAGCGGGGAACACCGGGGAGCTGTTTTTT. Protein: CASSPRLAGNTGELFF.

The rearrangement joins TRBV19 to TRBJ2-3; TRBD1 agrees at 7 bases. Germline V gene data show CDR1 as LNHDA and CDR2 as SQIVND (reference sequence). The J segment lost 2 bases and the V segment lost 5 bases, leaving 13 bases of the junction unmatched. There are 17 residues in the CDR3. Here the CDR3 DNA reads TGTGCCAGTAGTCCCTTTGCCGGGACAGTCCTCACAGATACGCAGTATTTT. Translation: CASSPFAGTVLTDTQYF.

V usage is TRBV28 and J usage is TRBJ2-3, with no clear D. The CDR3 consists of 13 residues. Germline assignment: CDR1 MDHEN and CDR2 SYDVKM. Trimming removed 8 bases at V and 5 bases at J, with 14 bases between. CDR3 sequence: CASAGAVLDTQYF. The CDR3 coding sequence is TGTGCCAGCGCCGGCGCGGTTCTAGATACGCAGTATTTT.

In regard to this clone: The sample holds other DNA sequences that translate to the same CDR3. This chain links TRBV7-9 with TRBJ1-1, with 7 bases lining up with TRBD1. Per germline, CDR1 SEHNR and CDR2 FQNEAQ (reference sequence). The CDR3 consists of 17 residues. With V trimmed by 4 bases and J by 1 base, 12 bases remained unmatched. This CDR3 reads CASSWPGGTEKNTEAFF. CDR3 in DNA: TGTGCCAGCAGCTGGCCTGGGGGGACAGAGAAGAACACTGAAGCTTTCTTT.

This chain uses TRBV18 with TRBJ1-5, with 9 bases matching TRBD1. Germline loops: CDR1 KGHSH, CDR2 LQKENI. The CDR3 covers 16 residues. Trimming took 3 bases from V and 3 from J; bases not matched to a gene: 6. The CDR3 nucleotides are TGTGCCAGCTCACCGGACAGGGGAACCAACAATCAGCCCCAGCATTTT. Encoded protein: CASSPDRGTNNQPQHF.

V usage is TRBV28 and J usage is TRBJ2-3; 11 bases fit TRBD1. In germline, CDR1 is MDHEN, CDR2 SYDVKM. This CDR3 has 13 residues. Losses at the gene ends were 9 bases for V and 5 bases for J; bases not matched to a gene: 4. As DNA, the CDR3 is TGTGCCAGTGGACAGGGGGCGCAAGATACGCAGTATTTT. It yields the protein CASGQGAQDTQYF. Together with reference TRBV28 and TRBJ2-3, the CDR3 gives the full variable domain: DVKVTQSSRYLVKRTGEKVFLECVQDMDHENMFWYRQDPGLGLRLIYFSYDVKMKEKGDIPEGYSVSREKKERFSLILESASTNQTSMYLCASGQGAQDTQYFGPGTRLTVL.

CDR3 loop: CASSQTRTANTEAFF. In nucleotides, the CDR3 is TGTGCCAGCAGCCAAACAAGGACAGCCAACACTGAAGCTTTCTTT. The chain joins TRBV11-2 to TRBJ1-1; D perhaps matches TRBD1 (6 bases). V was cut by 5 bases and J by 2 bases, with 15 bases left in between. CDR1 and CDR2 (germline): SGHAT, FQNNGV. CDR3 length equals 15 residues.

V usage is TRBV10-3 and J usage is TRBJ2-5; 11 nucleotides line up with TRBD2. CDR1 and CDR2 (germline): ENHRY, SYGVKD. This CDR3 is 16 amino acids long. Unmatched junction bases numbered 6, after V lost 3 bases and J lost 3 bases. Here the CDR3 DNA reads TGTGCCATCAGTGACACGGCGGGACTAGCGGAAGAGACCCAGTACTTC. This codes for CAISDTAGLAEETQYF.

J is TRBJ2-3 and V is TRBV27; 9 bases match TRBD2. Germline assignment: CDR1 MNHEY and CDR2 SMNVEV (reference sequence). This CDR3 is 16 amino acids long. Unmatched junction bases numbered 10, after V lost 7 bases and J lost 2 bases. The CDR3 nucleotides read TGTGCCAGCACTATGCTGGGCGGGAGGGTCACAGATACGCAGTATTTT. Its translation is CASTMLGGRVTDTQYF.

This clone was seen a single time. This chain uses TRBV27 with TRBJ2-5; D is uncertain. The CDR3 contains 13 residues. V lost 2 bases and J lost 5, with 9 bases in between. Germline values: CDR1 MNHEY, CDR2 SMNVEV (reference sequence). For the CDR3, the DNA is TGTGCCAGCAGTTTACAGGTGGCGGAGACCCAGTACTTC. Translation: CASSLQVAETQYF.

The rearrangement joins TRBV2 to TRBJ2-3, with D unclear. Deletions cut 2 bases from V and 3 bases from J, with 3 bases between. The germline V gene has CDR1 SNHLY and CDR2 FYNNEI. The CDR3 spans 12 residues. The chain's CDR3 is CASSEPTDTQYF. DNA for the CDR3: TGTGCCAGCAGTGAACCAACAGATACGCAGTATTTT.

The chain employs TRBV29-1 and TRBJ1-1, with D perhaps TRBD1 (6 bases). With 0 bases removed from V and 10 bases from J, the gap between germline ends came to 12 bases. In germline, CDR1 is SQVTM, CDR2 ANQGSEA. This CDR3 has 12 residues. The CDR3 reads CSVEDWRGGAFF. CDR3 DNA sequence: TGCAGCGTTGAAGATTGGAGGGGGGGAGCTTTCTTT.

This clone was found a few times. The rearrangement joins TRBV29-1 to TRBJ2-1; maybe TRBD2 (6 bases). Deletions cut 5 bases from V and 2 bases from J, with 10 bases between. Germline values: CDR1 SQVTM, CDR2 ANQGSEA. The CDR3 length is 13 residues. The CDR3 DNA reads as TGCAGCGTTCGAACGGGAGCCTACAATGAGCAGTTCTTC. Translated: CSVRTGAYNEQFF.

The chain joins TRBV5-4 to TRBJ2-7; tentatively, D is TRBD1 (6 bases). Germline-derived CDR1 and CDR2 are SGHNT and YYREEE (reference sequence). This CDR3 contains 14 residues. The V end lost 4 bases, the J end lost 1 base, and 12 bases lay between the germline ends. The CDR3 here is CASSRKGESYEQYF. Written as DNA, the CDR3 is TGTGCCAGCAGCCGGAAGGGGGAATCCTACGAGCAGTACTTC.